This TCR beta chain was obtained from a study of blood T cell repertoires in COVID-19. Study in general: Whether acute or convalescent, the COVID-19 samples came from the United States, Italy and Spain.

Under the authors' procedure: Scientists estimated how many nucleated cells there were by amplifying reference gene primers. The assay was immunoSEQ multiplex PCR, and TCRdb's table has in-frame clones only and misses some. The V and J calls and clone size were taken over from that table, and D and trimming were inferred from the DNA. The sample carries about 260,000 clones, over 70% recorded once. CDR1 is SGHNT, CDR2 YYREEE, per germline (reference sequence). The CDR3 has 15 residues. With 2 bases removed from V and 3 bases from J, the gap between germline ends came to 14 bases. Input material: peripheral blood. The clonotype was recovered from a woman aged 35 to 49 who had recovered from COVID-19. The V call is TRBV5-4, the J call TRBJ1-2, with D hard to call. CDR3 protein: CASSFSTAEDYGYTF. CDR3 sequence (DNA): TGTGCCAGCAGCTTCTCCACGGCGGAAGACTATGGCTACACCTTC.